The 12 T cell receptor beta chains below were found in one sample sequenced in a study of neurological immune-mediated disorders. Using its own MiXCR run on the 5' RACE reads, TCRdb lists one record per CDR3 protein. Seen here are fewer than 50,000 distinct CDR3 sequences, roughly 15% observed once, and the top ten hold approximately 3.6%. The sequenced sample was CD4+ T cells from blood. These TCRs come from a woman in her sixties or seventies with HTLV-1-associated myelopathy (HAM/TSP).

This clonotype was recorded at least ten times. The V and J genes are TRBV29-1 and TRBJ1-2; D might be TRBD1 (5 bases). The germline V and J ends were trimmed by 6 bases and 6 bases, with 17 bases remaining between them. The CDR3 is 13 residues long. Germline CDR1 reads SQVTM; CDR2 reads ANQGSEA. The CDR3: CSVRFPTEDGYTF. CDR3 sequence (DNA): TGCAGCGTCCGCTTCCCGACAGAAGATGGCTACACCTTC.

This clonotype was detected ten times or more. The V call is TRBV6-1, the J call TRBJ1-5; 8 bases map to TRBD1. Germline V lookup: CDR1 MNHNS, CDR2 SASEGT. The CDR3 length is 16 residues. Trimming took 4 bases from V and 4 from J; bases not matched to a gene: 9. In DNA, the CDR3 is TGTGCCAGCAGTGTAAGACAGGGGTTAACGAATCAGCCCCAGCATTTT. Translation: CASSVRQGLTNQPQHF.

In this sample, this clonotype turned up many times. This chain joins TRBV20-1 and TRBJ2-5; D is possibly TRBD1 (5 bases). Germline V lookup: CDR1 DFQATT, CDR2 SNEGSKA (reference sequence). V lost 6 bases and J 5 bases, leaving 16 bases between the germline ends. This CDR3 has 13 amino acids. The CDR3 sequence is CSASLGAQETQYF. For the CDR3, the DNA is TGCAGTGCCAGTTTAGGGGCACAGGAGACCCAGTACTTC.

This clonotype was recorded at least ten times. V usage is TRBV6-6 and J usage is TRBJ2-3, with D uncertain. Germline V gives CDR1 MNHNY, CDR2 SVGAGI (reference sequence). The CDR3 is made up of 14 amino acids. Trimming cost V 7 bases and J 1 base, with 12 bases left between them. CDR3 region: CASTPNRRTDTQYF. The DNA for the CDR3 is TGTGCCAGCACCCCGAACCGGCGCACAGATACGCAGTATTTT.

This clonotype was recorded many times. A much larger clone differs by one base, so this may be a read error. V is TRBV11-2 and J is TRBJ2-2; no firm D call. The germline gives CDR1 SGHAT, CDR2 FQNNGV. The CDR3 is made up of 13 amino acids. CDR3 sequence (DNA): TGTGCCAGCAACTTACTTCACACCGGGGAGCTGTTTTTT. Residues: CASNLLHTGELFF.

With regard to this clonotype: The junction departs from the called germline gene at one end, perhaps through a read error. The rearrangement links TRBV10-1 to TRBJ1-5; D uncertain. CDR1 and CDR2 from the germline V gene are WNHNN and SYGVQD (reference sequence). CDR3 length: 12 residues. As DNA, the CDR3 is TGCGCCAGCCCTCCCCTTAATCAGCCCAAGCATTTT. It codes for CASPPLNQPKHF.

This clonotype came up many times. V is TRBV5-1 and J is TRBJ2-3; 10 positions agree with TRBD2. CDR3 size: 17 residues. J gave up 0 bases and V 1 base, and 5 bases lay outside the gene matches. Germline V lookup: CDR1 SGHRS, CDR2 YFSETQ. Written as DNA, the CDR3 is TGCGCCAGCAGCTTGATCGCTAGCGGGAGCAGCACAGATACGCAGTATTTT. This translates into CASSLIASGSSTDTQYF.

This clonotype was observed many times. The rearrangement joins TRBV12-3 or TRBV12-4 to TRBJ2-3; D is perhaps TRBD1 or TRBD2 (6 bases each). The CDR3 covers 13 residues. V was shortened by 6 bases and J by 5 bases, with 12 bases between the two germline ends. The CDR3 region is CASRWGAEDTQYF. CDR3 DNA: TGTGCCAGCAGATGGGGGGCAGAAGATACGCAGTATTTT.

This clonotype was picked up many times. The rearrangement links TRBV5-6 to TRBJ1-2, with D possibly being TRBD1 (6 bases). V was shortened by 5 bases and J by 4 bases, with 12 bases between the two germline ends. The CDR3 extends over 13 amino acids. Germline values: CDR1 SGHDT, CDR2 YYEEEE. The CDR3 DNA reads as TGTGCCAGCAGAAGACAGGTGGGCTATGGCTACACCTTC. Residues: CASRRQVGYGYTF.

At least ten counts were recorded for this clonotype. The chain uses TRBV5-1 and TRBJ1-1; 7 bases line up with TRBD1. Germline V gives CDR1 SGHRS, CDR2 YFSETQ. V lost 4 bases to trimming and J lost 10 bases; unmatched junction nucleotides: 19. The CDR3 spans 16 residues. The CDR3 coding sequence is TGCGCCAGCAGCCCGCGGGCGGAATTTCAGGGGGATCGAGCTTTCTTT. Translating gives CASSPRAEFQGDRAFF. The variable domain in full, with the rest retrieved from reference TRBV5-1 and TRBJ1-1, is KAGVTQTPRYLIKTRGQQVTLSCSPISGHRSVSWYQQTPGQGLQFLFEYFSETQRNKGNFPGRFSGRQFSNSRSEMNVSTLELGDSALYLCASSPRAEFQGDRAFFGQGTRLTVV.

This clonotype has a count of ten or more. The chain has TRBV5-1 and TRBJ2-7; TRBD1 aligns across 7 bases. From germline, CDR1 is SGHRS and CDR2 YFSETQ. The CDR3 is made up of 16 amino acids. With V trimmed by 4 bases and J by 2 bases, 12 bases remained unmatched. The CDR3 region has the DNA TGCGCCAGCAGCAGCCGGGACAGCCTAGGTACCTACGAGCAGTACTTC. This codes for CASSSRDSLGTYEQYF. Filled out from reference TRBV5-1 and TRBJ2-7, the complete variable domain reads KAGVTQTPRYLIKTRGQQVTLSCSPISGHRSVSWYQQTPGQGLQFLFEYFSETQRNKGNFPGRFSGRQFSNSRSEMNVSTLELGDSALYLCASSSRDSLGTYEQYFGPGTRLTVT.

The chain recombines TRBV20-1 with TRBJ1-1; the D gene is possibly TRBD1 (6 bases). Deletions cut 5 bases from V and 1 base from J, with 14 bases between. This CDR3 is built from 14 residues. The germline gives CDR1 DFQATT, CDR2 SNEGSKA (reference sequence). The CDR3 nucleotides read TGCAGTGCTGATTCCAGGGGAGAGAACACTGAAGCTTTCTTT. Translated: CSADSRGENTEAFF.